The T cell receptor (beta chain) described here comes from a study of cytomegalovirus exposure and HLA in healthy donors. As for the study in general: One earlier analysis, a look at approximately 180 million T cells, found approximately 120 million unique TCR beta sequences. Points from the study as a whole: Among TCR sequences, most were rare, though some public TCRs appeared in many donors. Fewer N-insertions (relative to the 666-donor mean) were reportedly seen in an Asian-associated ancestry cluster in a later analysis. TCR beta V- and J-gene trimming, according to a later analysis, was linked to a missense DCLRE1C variant.

The ends lost 4 bases at V and 2 bases at J; junction bases unmatched: 5. The CDR3 covers 15 residues. Germline CDR1 reads SGHRS; CDR2 reads YFSETQ. A word on this clone: What it recognizes is unknown.

PCR primers comprised 60 Vbeta and 13 Jbeta primers. Clones were sequenced by immunoSEQ multiplex PCR, and TCRdb holds only the in-frame ones, with some missing. Among 130,000 to 150,000 clones listed, roughly 79% were seen once. Material for sequencing was PBMCs. This receptor was taken from a woman aged 60-75 years in good health and CMV-seropositive. The chain has TRBV5-1 and TRBJ2-1; TRBD2 aligns across 8 bases. The CDR3 DNA follows: TGCGCCAGCAGCCCTACTAGCGGACCCTACAATGAGCAGTTCTTC. Amino acid sequence: CASSPTSGPYNEQFF.